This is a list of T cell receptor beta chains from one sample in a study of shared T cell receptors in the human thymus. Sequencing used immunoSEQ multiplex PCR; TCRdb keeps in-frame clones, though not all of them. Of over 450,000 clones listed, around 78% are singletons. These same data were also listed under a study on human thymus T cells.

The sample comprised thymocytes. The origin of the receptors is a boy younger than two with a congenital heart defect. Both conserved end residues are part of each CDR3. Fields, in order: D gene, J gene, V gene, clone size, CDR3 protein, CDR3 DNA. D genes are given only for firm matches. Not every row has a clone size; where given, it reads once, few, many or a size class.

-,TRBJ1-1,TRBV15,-,CATSRDEGRGAFF,TGTGCCACCAGCAGAGATGAGGGCAGGGGAGCTTTCTTT
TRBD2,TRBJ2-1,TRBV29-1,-,CSVEPRLAGGPCEQFF,TGCAGCGTTGAGCCTCGACTAGCGGGAGGGCCATGTGAGCAGTTCTTC
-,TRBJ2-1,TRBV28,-,CASRRNEQFF,TGTGCCAGCAGGCGGAATGAGCAGTTCTTC
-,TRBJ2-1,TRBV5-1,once,CASSVLGPYNEQFF,TGCGCCAGCAGCGTACTGGGCCCCTACAATGAGCAGTTCTTC
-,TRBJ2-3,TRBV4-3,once,CASSQVSFDRSTDTQYF,TGCGCCAGCAGCCAAGTCTCCTTCGACAGAAGCACAGATACGCAGTATTTT
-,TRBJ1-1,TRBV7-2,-,CASSLAGWEENTEAFF,TGTGCCAGCAGCTTAGCGGGTTGGGAGGAGAACACTGAAGCTTTCTTT
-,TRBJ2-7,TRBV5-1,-,CASSLCRGPYEQYF,TGCGCCAGCAGCTTGTGCAGGGGACCCTACGAGCAGTACTTC
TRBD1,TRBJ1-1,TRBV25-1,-,CASRERQGTTEAFF,TGTGCCAGCAGGGAAAGACAGGGGACTACTGAAGCTTTCTTT
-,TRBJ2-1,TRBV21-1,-,CASSCRLAGEQFF,TGTGCCAGCAGCTGCCGACTAGCCGGTGAGCAGTTCTTC
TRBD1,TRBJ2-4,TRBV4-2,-,CASSQEGTSRGRRAKNIQYF,TGTGCCAGCAGCCAAGAAGGAACCAGCAGGGGGCGACGGGCCAAAAACATTCAGTACTTC
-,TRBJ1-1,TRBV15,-,CATSRDGGLRAFF,TGTGCCACCAGCAGAGATGGAGGCCTGAGGGCTTTCTTT
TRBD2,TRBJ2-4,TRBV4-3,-,CASSQDGTSKGTRAKNIQYF,TGCGCCAGCAGCCAAGATGGGACTAGCAAGGGAACCAGAGCCAAAAACATTCAGTACTTC
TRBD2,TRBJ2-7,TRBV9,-,CASSAGPGLAGPYEQYF,TGTGCCAGCAGCGCCGGCCCCGGACTAGCGGGGCCCTACGAGCAGTACTTC
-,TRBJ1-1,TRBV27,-,CASRWGRALTEAFF,TGTGCCAGCAGATGGGGCAGGGCCCTCACTGAAGCTTTCTTT
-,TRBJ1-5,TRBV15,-,CATSRVKGMRDNNQPQHF,TGTGCCACCAGCAGAGTAAAAGGTATGAGGGACAACAATCAGCCCCAGCATTTT
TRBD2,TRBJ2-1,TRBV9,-,CASSVQPAGGPGEQFF,TGTGCCAGCAGCGTACAACCGGCGGGAGGGCCGGGTGAGCAGTTCTTC
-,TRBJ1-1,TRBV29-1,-,CSVEVRRQRNTEAFF,TGCAGCGTTGAAGTCCGAAGACAGCGGAACACTGAAGCTTTCTTT
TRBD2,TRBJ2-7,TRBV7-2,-,CASSLAGREGRVEQYF,TGTGCCAGCAGCTTAGCGGGGCGGGAGGGCCGGGTCGAGCAGTACTTC
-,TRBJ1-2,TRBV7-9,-,CASSLIGVNYGYTF,TGTGCCAGCAGCTTAATAGGGGTTAACTATGGCTACACCTTC
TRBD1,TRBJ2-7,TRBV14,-,CASSQDAPGTGGRSSYEQYF,TGTGCCAGCAGCCAAGATGCTCCCGGGACAGGGGGCAGGAGCTCCTACGAGCAGTACTTC
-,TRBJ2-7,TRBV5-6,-,CASSLRKLPVYEQYF,TGTGCCAGCAGCTTGCGTAAGTTACCAGTATACGAGCAGTACTTC
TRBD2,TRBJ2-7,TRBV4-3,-,CASSQVSSGRYEQYF,TGCGCCAGCAGCCAAGTTTCTAGCGGGAGGTACGAGCAGTACTTC
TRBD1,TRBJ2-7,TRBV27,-,CASSPRDSSYEQYF,TGTGCCAGCAGTCCCCGGGACAGCTCCTACGAGCAGTACTTC
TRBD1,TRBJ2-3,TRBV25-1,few,CASSGDSSATDTQYF,TGTGCCAGCAGTGGGGACAGTTCAGCAACAGATACGCAGTATTTT
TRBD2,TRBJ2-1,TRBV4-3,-,CASSPQYRGGSSYNEQFF,TGCGCCAGCAGCCCTCAATATAGGGGAGGGTCATCCTACAATGAGCAGTTCTTC
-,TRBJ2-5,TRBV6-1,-,CASSEEEGQETQYF,TGTGCCAGCAGTGAGGAGGAGGGTCAAGAGACCCAGTACTTC
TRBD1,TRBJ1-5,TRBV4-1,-,CASSPLLDRGKMNNQPQHF,TGCGCCAGCAGCCCACTCCTGGACAGGGGGAAAATGAACAATCAGCCCCAGCATTTT
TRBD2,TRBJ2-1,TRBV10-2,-,CASSESVAGGPQTEQFF,TGCGCCAGCAGTGAGTCGGTAGCGGGAGGGCCGCAGACTGAGCAGTTCTTC
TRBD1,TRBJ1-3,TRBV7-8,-,CASSLGTRDRGENTIYF,TGTGCCAGCAGCTTAGGAACCCGGGACAGGGGAGAAAACACCATATATTTT
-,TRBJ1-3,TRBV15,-,CATSPGGEAGSGNTIYF,TGTGCCACCAGCCCCGGCGGGGAAGCCGGCTCTGGAAACACCATATATTTT
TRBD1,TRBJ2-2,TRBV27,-,CASRDRATGELFF,TGTGCCAGCAGGGACAGGGCCACCGGGGAGCTGTTTTTT
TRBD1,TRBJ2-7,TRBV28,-,CASSPSAGTGVRGADF,TGTGCCAGCAGCCCCTCGGCCGGGACAGGGGTCCGTGGCGCGGACTTC
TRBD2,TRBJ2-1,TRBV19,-,CASSTSLALSSYNEQFF,TGTGCCAGTAGTACCTCACTAGCGCTAAGCTCCTACAATGAGCAGTTCTTC
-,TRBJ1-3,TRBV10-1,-,CASSHPGNFGNTIYF,TGCGCCAGCAGCCATCCAGGGAATTTCGGAAACACCATATATTTT
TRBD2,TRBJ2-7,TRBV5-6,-,CASSTSGANCDEQYF,TGTGCCAGCAGCACAAGCGGGGCGAACTGCGACGAGCAGTACTTC
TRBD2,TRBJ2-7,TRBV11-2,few,CASSLGSGRTSYEQYF,TGTGCCAGCAGCTTAGGGAGCGGGAGGACCTCCTACGAGCAGTACTTC
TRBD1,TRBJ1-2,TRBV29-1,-,CSVEGGTGAF,TGCAGCGTTGAAGGGGGGACAGGGGCCTTC
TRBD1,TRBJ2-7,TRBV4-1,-,CASSQRQGGLYEQYF,TGCGCCAGCAGCCAACGACAGGGGGGGCTTTACGAGCAGTACTTC
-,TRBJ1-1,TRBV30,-,CAWTPPGYTEAFF,TGTGCCTGGACCCCTCCGGGGTACACTGAAGCTTTCTTT
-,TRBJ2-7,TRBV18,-,CASSPPGQSYEQYF,TGTGCCAGCTCACCACCCGGACAGTCCTACGAGCAGTACTTC
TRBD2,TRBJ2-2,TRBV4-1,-,CASSQGIKLAAVNTGELFF,TGCGCCAGCAGCCAAGGAATTAAACTAGCGGCAGTTAACACCGGGGAGCTGTTTTTT
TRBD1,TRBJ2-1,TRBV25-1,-,CASSDQGAGPYNEQFF,TGTGCCAGCAGTGACCAGGGGGCGGGACCCTACAATGAGCAGTTCTTC
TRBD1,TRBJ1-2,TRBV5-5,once,CASSPGQGGYGYTF,TGTGCCAGCAGCCCGGGACAGGGGGGCTATGGCTACACCTTC
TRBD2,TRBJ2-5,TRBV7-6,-,CASSSDRLAGGPETQYF,TGTGCCAGCAGCTCCGACCGACTAGCGGGAGGGCCAGAGACCCAGTACTTC
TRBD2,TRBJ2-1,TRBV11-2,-,CASSSGLAGNEQFF,TGTGCCAGCAGCTCCGGACTAGCGGGGAATGAGCAGTTCTTC
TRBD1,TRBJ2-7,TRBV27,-,CASSFPADRGTTGQYF,TGTGCCAGCAGTTTCCCGGCGGACAGGGGCACTACGGGGCAGTACTTC
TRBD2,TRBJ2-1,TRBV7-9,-,CASSLGRLAGDGSYNEQFF,TGTGCCAGCAGCCTAGGGAGACTAGCGGGAGATGGCTCCTACAATGAGCAGTTCTTC
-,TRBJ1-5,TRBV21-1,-,CASSKEGGTGEQPQHF,TGTGCCAGCAGCAAAGAGGGGGGGACAGGGGAACAGCCCCAGCATTTT